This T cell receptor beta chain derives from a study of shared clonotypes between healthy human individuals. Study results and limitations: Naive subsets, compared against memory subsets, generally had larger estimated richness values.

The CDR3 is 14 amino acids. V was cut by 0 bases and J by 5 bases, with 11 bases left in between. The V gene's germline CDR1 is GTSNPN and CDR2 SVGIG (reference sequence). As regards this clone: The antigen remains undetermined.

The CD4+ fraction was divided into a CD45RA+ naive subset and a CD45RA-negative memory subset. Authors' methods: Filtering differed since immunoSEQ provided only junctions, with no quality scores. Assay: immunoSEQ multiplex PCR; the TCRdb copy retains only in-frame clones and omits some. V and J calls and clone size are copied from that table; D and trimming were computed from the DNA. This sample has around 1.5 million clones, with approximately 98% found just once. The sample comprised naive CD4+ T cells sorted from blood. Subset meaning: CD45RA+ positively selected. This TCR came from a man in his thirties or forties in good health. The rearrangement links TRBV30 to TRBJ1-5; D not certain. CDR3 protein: CAWSVEQMDQPQHF. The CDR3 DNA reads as TGTGCCTGGAGTGTTGAACAGATGGATCAGCCCCAGCATTTT.